This TCR beta chain derives from a study of molecular identifiers for immune sequencing clone quantification. TCRdb reprocessed the PCR reads with MiXCR, giving one entry per CDR3 protein. The sample has more than 250,000 distinct CDR3 sequences; about a fifth are singletons. This clonotype was seen many times. Its antigen remains unknown. General observations from the study: For highly expanded clones, sizes could be underestimated when identical TCR molecules share a barcode. In CMV-specific effectors, clones above 20 copies held over 99% of molecules; naive, under 1%.

Naive CD8 T cells were sorted as CD8+CD4-CCR7+CD45RA+. This CDR3 is 14 amino acids long. V was cut by 6 bases and J by 2 bases, with 14 bases left in between. Germline lookup yields CDR1 LNHDA and CDR2 SQIVND (reference sequence). The chain recombines TRBV19 with TRBJ2-7, with D possibly TRBD2 on 6 matching bases. This receptor was identified in a human donor in good health. Some libraries in this study had Jurkat cell RNA spiked in. The sample taken for sequencing was naive CD8+ T cells from blood, with Jurkat cell RNA spiked in. The subset denotes: FACS-sorted CD8+CD4-CCR7+CD45RA+ naive T cells. Here the CDR3 DNA reads TGTGCCAGTAGCCCCTTGGGAGGCCCCTACGAGCAGTACTTC. It yields the protein CASSPLGGPYEQYF. The full variable domain, in which reference TRBV19 and TRBJ2-7 provide the parts outside the CDR3, is DGGITQSPKYLFRKEGQNVTLSCEQNLNHDAMYWYRQDPGQGLRLIYYSQIVNDFQKGDIAEGYSVSREKKESFPLTVTSAQKNPTAFYLCASSPLGGPYEQYFGPGTRLTVT.